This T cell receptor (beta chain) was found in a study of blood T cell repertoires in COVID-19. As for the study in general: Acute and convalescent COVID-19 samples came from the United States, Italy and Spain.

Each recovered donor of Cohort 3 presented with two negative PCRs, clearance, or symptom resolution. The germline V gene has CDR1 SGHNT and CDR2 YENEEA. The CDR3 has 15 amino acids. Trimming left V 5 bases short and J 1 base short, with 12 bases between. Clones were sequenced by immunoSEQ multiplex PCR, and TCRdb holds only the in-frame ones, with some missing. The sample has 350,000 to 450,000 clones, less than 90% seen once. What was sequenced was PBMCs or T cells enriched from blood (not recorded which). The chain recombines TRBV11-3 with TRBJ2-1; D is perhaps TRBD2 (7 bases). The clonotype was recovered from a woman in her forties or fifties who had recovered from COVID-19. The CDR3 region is CASSKGGKSYNEQFF. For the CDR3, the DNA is TGTGCCAGCAGCAAGGGGGGGAAATCCTACAATGAGCAGTTCTTC.